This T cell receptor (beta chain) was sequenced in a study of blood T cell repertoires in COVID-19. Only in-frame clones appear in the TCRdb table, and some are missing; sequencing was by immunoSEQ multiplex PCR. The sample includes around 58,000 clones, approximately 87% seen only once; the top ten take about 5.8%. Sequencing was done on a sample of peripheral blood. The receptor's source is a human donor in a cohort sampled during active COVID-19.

CDR3: CASSLAGGRETQYF. CDR3 bases: TGTGCCAGCAGCTTAGCGGGGGGGCGCGAGACCCAGTACTTC. This sequence joins TRBV11-2 and TRBJ2-5; 8 bases match TRBD2. CDR3 size: 14 residues. V trimming: 1 base; J trimming: 5 bases; junction bases outside the gene matches: 3. Germline V gene data show CDR1 as SGHAT and CDR2 as FQNNGV.